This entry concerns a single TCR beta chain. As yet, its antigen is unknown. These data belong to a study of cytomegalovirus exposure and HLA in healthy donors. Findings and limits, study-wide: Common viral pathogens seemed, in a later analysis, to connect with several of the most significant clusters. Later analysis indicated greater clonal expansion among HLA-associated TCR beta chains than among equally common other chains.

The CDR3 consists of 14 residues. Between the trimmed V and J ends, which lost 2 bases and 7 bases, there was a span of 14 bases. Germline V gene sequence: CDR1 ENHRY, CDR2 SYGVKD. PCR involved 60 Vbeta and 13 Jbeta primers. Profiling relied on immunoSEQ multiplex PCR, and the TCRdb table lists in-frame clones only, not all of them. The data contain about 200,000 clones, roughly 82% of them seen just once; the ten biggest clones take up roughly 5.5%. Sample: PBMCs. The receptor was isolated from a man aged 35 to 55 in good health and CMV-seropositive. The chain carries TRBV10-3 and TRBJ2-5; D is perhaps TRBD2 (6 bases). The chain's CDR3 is CAISEEGREGTQYF. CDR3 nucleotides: TGTGCCATCAGTGAGGAGGGGCGGGAAGGGACCCAGTACTTC.